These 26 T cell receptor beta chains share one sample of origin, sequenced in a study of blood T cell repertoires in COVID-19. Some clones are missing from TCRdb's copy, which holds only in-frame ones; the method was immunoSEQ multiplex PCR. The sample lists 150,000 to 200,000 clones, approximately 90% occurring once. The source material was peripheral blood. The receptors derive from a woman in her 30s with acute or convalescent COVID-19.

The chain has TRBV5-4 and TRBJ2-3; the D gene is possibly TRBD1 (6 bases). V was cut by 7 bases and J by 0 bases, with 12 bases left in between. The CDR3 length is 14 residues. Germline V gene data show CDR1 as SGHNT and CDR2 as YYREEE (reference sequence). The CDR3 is CASGQKGSTDTQYF. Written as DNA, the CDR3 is TGTGCCAGCGGACAGAAGGGAAGCACAGATACGCAGTATTTT.

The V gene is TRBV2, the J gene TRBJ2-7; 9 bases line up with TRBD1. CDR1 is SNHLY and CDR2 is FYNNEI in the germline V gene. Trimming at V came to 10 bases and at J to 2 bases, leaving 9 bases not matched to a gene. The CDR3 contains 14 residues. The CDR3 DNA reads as TGTGCCACCATGACAGGGGGGAAGGCCTACGAGCAGTACTTC. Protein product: CATMTGGKAYEQYF.

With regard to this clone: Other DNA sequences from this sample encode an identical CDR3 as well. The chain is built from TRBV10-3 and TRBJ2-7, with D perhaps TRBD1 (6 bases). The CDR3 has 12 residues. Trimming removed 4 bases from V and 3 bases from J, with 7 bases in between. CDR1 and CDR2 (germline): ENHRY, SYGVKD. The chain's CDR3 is CAISVGGYEQYF. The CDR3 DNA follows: TGTGCCATCAGTGTAGGGGGCTACGAGCAGTACTTC.

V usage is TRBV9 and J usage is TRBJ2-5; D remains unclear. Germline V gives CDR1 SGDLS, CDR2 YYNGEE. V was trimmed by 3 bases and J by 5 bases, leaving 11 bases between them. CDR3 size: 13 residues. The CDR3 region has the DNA TGTGCCAGCAGCGGAGGCATTGGTGAGACCCAGTACTTC. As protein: CASSGGIGETQYF.

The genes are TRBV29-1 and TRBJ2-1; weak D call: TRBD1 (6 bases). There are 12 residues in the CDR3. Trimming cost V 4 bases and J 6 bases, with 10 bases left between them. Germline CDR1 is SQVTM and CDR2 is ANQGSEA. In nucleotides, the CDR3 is TGCAGCGTTGTTTACAGGGCCAATGAGCAGTTCTTC. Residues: CSVVYRANEQFF.

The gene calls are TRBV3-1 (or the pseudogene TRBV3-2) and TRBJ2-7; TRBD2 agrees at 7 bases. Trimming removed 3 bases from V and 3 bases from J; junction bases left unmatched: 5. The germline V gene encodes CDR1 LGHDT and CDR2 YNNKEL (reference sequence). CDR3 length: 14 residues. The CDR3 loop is CASSQGGIGYEQYF. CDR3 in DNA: TGTGCCAGCAGCCAGGGGGGGATCGGCTACGAGCAGTACTTC.

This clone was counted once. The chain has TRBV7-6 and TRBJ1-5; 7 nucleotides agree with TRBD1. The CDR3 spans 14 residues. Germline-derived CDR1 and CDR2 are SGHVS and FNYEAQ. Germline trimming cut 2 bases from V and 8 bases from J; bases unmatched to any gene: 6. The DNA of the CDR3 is TGTGCCAGCAGCTTACAGGGGGACGAGAAGCCCCAGCATTTT. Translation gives CASSLQGDEKPQHF.

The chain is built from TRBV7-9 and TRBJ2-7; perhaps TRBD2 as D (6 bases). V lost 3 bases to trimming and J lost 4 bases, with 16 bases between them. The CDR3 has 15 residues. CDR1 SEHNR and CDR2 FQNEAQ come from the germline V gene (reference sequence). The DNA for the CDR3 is TGTGCCAGCAGCTTTGCGGCGGGACTGGAGTACGAGCAGTACTTC. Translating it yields CASSFAAGLEYEQYF.

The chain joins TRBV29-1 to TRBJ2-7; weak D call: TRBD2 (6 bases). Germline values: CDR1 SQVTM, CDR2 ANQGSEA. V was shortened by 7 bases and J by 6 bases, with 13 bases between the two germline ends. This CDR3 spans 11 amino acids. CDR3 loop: CSGNMGGEQYF. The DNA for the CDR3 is TGCAGCGGAAATATGGGGGGCGAGCAGTACTTC.

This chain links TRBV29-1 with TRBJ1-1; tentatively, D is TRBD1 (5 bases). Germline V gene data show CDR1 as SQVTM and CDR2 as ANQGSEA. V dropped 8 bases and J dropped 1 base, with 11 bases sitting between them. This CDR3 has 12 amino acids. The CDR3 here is CSIGGENTEAFF. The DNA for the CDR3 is TGCAGCATCGGGGGGGAGAACACTGAAGCTTTCTTT.

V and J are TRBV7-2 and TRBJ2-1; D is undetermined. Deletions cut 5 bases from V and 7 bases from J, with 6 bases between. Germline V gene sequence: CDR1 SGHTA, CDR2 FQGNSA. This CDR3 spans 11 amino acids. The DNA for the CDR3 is TGTGCCAGCAGCGAGTATAATGAGCAGTTCTTC. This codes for CASSEYNEQFF.

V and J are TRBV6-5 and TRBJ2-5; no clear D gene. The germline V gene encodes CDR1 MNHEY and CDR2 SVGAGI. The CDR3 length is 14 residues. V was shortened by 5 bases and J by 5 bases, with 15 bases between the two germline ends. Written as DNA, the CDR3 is TGTGCCAGCAGTCCCCTTTATCTCGGGGAGACCCAGTACTTC. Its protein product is CASSPLYLGETQYF.

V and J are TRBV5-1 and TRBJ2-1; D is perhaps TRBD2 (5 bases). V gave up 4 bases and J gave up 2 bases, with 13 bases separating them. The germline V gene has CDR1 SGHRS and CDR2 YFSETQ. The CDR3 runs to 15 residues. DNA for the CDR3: TGCGCCAGCAGCATTACTAGTGGTACCTACAATGAGCAGTTCTTC. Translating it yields CASSITSGTYNEQFF.

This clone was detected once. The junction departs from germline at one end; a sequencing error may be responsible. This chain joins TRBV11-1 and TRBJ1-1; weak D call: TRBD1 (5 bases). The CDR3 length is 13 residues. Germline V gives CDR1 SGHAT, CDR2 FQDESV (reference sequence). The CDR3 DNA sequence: TGTGCCAGCAATCCTGTAACGGGGGGACGAGCGGCTTTT. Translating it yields CASNPVTGGRAAF.

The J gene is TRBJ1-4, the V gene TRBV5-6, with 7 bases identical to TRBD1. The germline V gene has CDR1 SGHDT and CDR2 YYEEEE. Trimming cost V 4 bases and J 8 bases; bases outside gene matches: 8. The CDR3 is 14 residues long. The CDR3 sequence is CASSRLGQEEKLFF. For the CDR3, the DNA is TGTGCCAGCAGCCGACTCGGACAGGAAGAAAAACTGTTTTTT.

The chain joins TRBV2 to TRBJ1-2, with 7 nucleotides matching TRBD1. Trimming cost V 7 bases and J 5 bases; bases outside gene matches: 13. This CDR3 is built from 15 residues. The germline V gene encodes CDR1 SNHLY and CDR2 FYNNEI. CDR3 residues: CASTFGTVLSYGYTF. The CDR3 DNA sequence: TGTGCCAGCACGTTTGGGACAGTCCTTTCGTATGGCTACACCTTC.

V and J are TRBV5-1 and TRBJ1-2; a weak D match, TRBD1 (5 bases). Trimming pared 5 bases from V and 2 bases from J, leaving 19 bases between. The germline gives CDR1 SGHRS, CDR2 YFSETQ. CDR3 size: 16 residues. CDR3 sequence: CASRAERQTSNYGYTF. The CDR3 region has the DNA TGCGCCAGCAGGGCCGAAAGACAGACGTCAAACTATGGCTACACCTTC.

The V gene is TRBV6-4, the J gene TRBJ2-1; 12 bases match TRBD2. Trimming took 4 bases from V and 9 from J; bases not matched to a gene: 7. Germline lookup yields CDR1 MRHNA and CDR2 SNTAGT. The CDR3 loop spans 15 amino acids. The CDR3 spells CASSGLAGESGEQFF. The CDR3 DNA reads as TGTGCCAGCAGTGGACTAGCGGGAGAGTCTGGTGAGCAGTTCTTC.

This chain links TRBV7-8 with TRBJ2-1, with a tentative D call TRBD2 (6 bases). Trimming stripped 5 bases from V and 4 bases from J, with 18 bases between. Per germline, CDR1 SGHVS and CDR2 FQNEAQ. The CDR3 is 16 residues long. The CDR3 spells CASSQTNSGRYNEQFF. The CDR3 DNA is TGTGCCAGCAGCCAAACCAATAGCGGACGGTACAATGAGCAGTTCTTC.

Written as DNA, the CDR3 is TGTGCCAGCAGCCCCGGACAGGGCTTCGGGGAGCTGTTTTTT. It specifies CASSPGQGFGELFF. The rearrangement joins TRBV9 to TRBJ2-2; 8 bases match TRBD1. This CDR3 has 14 amino acids. V lost 4 bases, J lost 7 bases, and 6 bases stayed unmatched. In germline, CDR1 is SGDLS, CDR2 YYNGEE. Filled out from reference TRBV9 and TRBJ2-2, the complete variable domain reads DSGVTQTPKHLITATGQRVTLRCSPRSGDLSVYWYQQSLDQGLQFLIQYYNGEERAKGNILERFSAQQFPDLHSELNLSSLELGDSALYFCASSPGQGFGELFFGEGSRLTVL.

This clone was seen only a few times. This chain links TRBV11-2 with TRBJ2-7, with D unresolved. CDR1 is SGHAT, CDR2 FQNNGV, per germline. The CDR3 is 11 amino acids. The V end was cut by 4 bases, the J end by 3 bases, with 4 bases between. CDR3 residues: CASSSYYEQYF. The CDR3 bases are TGTGCCAGCAGCTCTTACTACGAGCAGTACTTC.

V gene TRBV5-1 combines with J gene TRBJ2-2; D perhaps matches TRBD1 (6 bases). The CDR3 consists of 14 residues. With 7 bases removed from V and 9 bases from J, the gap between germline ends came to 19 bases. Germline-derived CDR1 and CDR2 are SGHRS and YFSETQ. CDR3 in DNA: TGCGCCAGCGCAACCGGGACATATGAGCGGGAGCTGTTTTTT. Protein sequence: CASATGTYERELFF.

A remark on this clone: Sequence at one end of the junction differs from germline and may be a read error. CDR3 in amino acids: CASSLAQEGGAGYEQYF. The CDR3 DNA sequence: TGTGCTAGCAGCTTAGCGCAGGAAGGGGGGGCCGGGTACGAGCAGTACTTC. The J gene is TRBJ2-7, the V gene TRBV7-7; possible D gene TRBD2, 7 bases. The CDR3 length is 17 residues. The V gene's germline CDR1 is SSHAT and CDR2 FNYEAQ (reference sequence).

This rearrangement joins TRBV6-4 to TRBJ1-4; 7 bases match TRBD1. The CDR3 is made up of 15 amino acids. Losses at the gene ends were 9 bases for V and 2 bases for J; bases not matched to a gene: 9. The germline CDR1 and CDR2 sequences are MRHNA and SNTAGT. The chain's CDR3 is CARVTGVWTNEKLFF. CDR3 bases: TGTGCCAGGGTTACAGGGGTGTGGACTAATGAAAAACTGTTTTTT.

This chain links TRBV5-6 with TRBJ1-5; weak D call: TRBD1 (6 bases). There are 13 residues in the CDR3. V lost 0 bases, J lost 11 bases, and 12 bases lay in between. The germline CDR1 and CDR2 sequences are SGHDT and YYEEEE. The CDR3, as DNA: TGTGCCAGCAGCTTGGCCGGGGGGGACACCCAGCATTTT. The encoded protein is CASSLAGGDTQHF.

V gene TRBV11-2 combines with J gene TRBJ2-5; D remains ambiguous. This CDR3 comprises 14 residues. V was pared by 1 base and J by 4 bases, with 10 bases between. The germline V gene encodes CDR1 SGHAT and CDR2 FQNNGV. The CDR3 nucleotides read TGTGCCAGCAGCTTAGCCGGAGCCGGAGAGACCCAGTACTTC. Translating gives CASSLAGAGETQYF.